This section outlines one T cell receptor (beta chain) sequence together with its context. Its antigen target is currently unknown. Base qualities are not recorded, but no much larger clone differs from it by a single base. Library preparation used the immunoSEQ multiplex PCR assay. For the multiplex PCR, a mixture combining 60 forward primers for TCR Vbeta segments and 13 reverse primers for TCR Jbeta segments was used. Amplification of the CDR3 region of rearranged TCR beta genes was performed with a multiplex PCR assay on genomic DNA. The amplified TCR beta libraries were sequenced on the Illumina HiSeq System as 87-base-pair reads. The authors processed their data as follows. Across the 700 or so repertoires, a later analysis counted tens of millions of unique TCR beta chains, roughly 11 million of which were shared by at least two donors. To remove PCR and sequencing errors, raw reads were error-corrected and collapsed into unique sequences using a nearest-neighbor algorithm that merged closely related sequences. Alignment of CDR3 sequences to IMGT reference sequences was used to assign V, D and J gene segments. Each retained sequence needed at least a six-nucleotide match to both a V gene segment and a J gene segment. Rearrangements were called productive when the CDR3 lacked stop codons and stayed in frame with V and J; all others were non-productive. Following IMGT convention, CDR3 was defined as the stretch from the second conserved V-encoded cysteine to the conserved J-encoded phenylalanine. The earlier analysis of some 580 of the donors excluded any sequence lacking an unambiguous match to a single V gene segment. An earlier analysis of 587 of the donors called V segments functional above 56.7% productive rearrangements and segregating when the between-donor standard deviation exceeded 5%. A statistical classification framework was developed to diagnose cytomegalovirus status using the catalog of TCR beta chain sequences. A later analysis assigned V and J genes by comparing TCR nucleotide sequences with IMGT/GENE-DB human TR gene sequences. The TCRdist pipeline was used in a later analysis to assign CDR3 sequences and most-parsimonious VDJ recombination scenarios. A later analysis defined each TCR beta chain by its CDR3 amino acid sequence plus V-gene family, and excluded reads lacking a unique V-gene family. In a later analysis, around 600 highly shared, low-generation-probability nucleotide sequences were removed to address suspected cross-contamination and a sequencing artifact. A later analysis calculated a clonal expansion index for each public chain from normalized within-repertoire ranks of inferred template counts. Generation probabilities in a later analysis came from a VDJ recombination model fitted to out-of-frame rearrangements, and those results were checked against IGoR. A later analysis scored TCR-TCR, TCR-HLA and TCR-CMV co-occurrence with hypergeometric tests, applying a repertoire-size bias correction to TCR pairs. False discovery rates were estimated in a later analysis by permuting HLA or CMV assignments 20 times. In a later analysis, co-occurring TCRs were grouped using DBSCAN, and TCRdist sequence similarity was added for clustering within HLA-allele-positive subsets. For co-occurrence clustering, repertoires with fewer than 30,000 or more than 120,000 public chains were excluded, along with 5 or 6 repertoires with anomalous nucleotide sharing. TCRdb took over this immuneACCESS table, retaining in-frame rearrangements with V and J assigned. Such tables are incomplete; in checked studies, under half of the missing clones stem from an unresolved V gene, and the remainder is unexplained. V, J and clone size were drawn from that table, and D and trimming were deduced from the DNA. The sample has around 210,000 clones on record, more than 75% of them singletons. The ten largest clones take up roughly 0.26% of the sample.

The CDR3 numbers 14 residues from cysteine through phenylalanine. Only the CDR3 part of the read is kept: 42 bases, read in frame from the first base. Trimming takes 2 bases from V and 1 base from J, and the germline ends sit 8 bases apart. Per the germline V gene, MNHEY is the CDR1 and SVGAGI is the CDR2. This record comes from a study of cytomegalovirus exposure and HLA in healthy donors (dated by TCRdb to about 2017). General notes on the study: In an earlier analysis of approximately 500 of the donors, approximately 260 Gb of sequence data and some 120 million unique TCR beta sequences from roughly 190 million T cells were reported. An early release covering some 640 HLA-typed donors comprised about 320 gigabases of sequencing data and tens of millions of unique TCR sequences. Of the 300 to 450 genotyped donors, 75% to 85% were placed in the genetic ancestry cluster associated with self-reported Caucasian donors. The study aimed to test whether cataloging public T cell receptors could reveal signatures of past pathogen exposure. The T cell repertoires of 666 subjects were profiled by immunosequencing and related to cytomegalovirus serostatus. Besides the first cohort of roughly 660 subjects, a separate validation cohort made up of 120 or so different subjects was used. High-throughput TCR immunosequencing, statistical association of individual TCRs with disease status, and machine learning were combined to predict cytomegalovirus infection status. A later analysis re-analyzed previously published TCR beta repertoires from roughly 600 donors and added high-resolution HLA genotyping to study TCR occurrence patterns. The later analysis used no new phenotypic data to find candidate immune exposures, relying instead on TCR beta sequences and their occurrence across donors. An earlier analysis of around 580 of the donors used high-throughput TCR beta sequencing to judge whether each TCR beta V gene segment behaved as functional or pseudogenic. Donor age, sex, ethnicity and CMV serostatus were compiled together with the repertoire data. Genome-wide SNP genotypes for about three fifths of the roughly 670 donors were used in a later genetic analysis, which treated that subset as a discovery cohort. All discovery cohort repertoires had been generated using a single sequencing platform. Both class I and class II loci were covered by HLA typing, at four-digit resolution. The number of donors typed differed by locus, with 629-630 for A, B, C, DRB1 and DQB1, roughly 550 for DQA1, 600 to 610 for DPA1, and 450 to 480 for DPB1. Because of strong linkage in the cohort, roughly five DR-DQ haplotypes were treated as single units for association and clustering. Among over 350 genotyped donors of the cohort, an average of roughly 240,000 unique TCR beta nucleotide sequences were sequenced per donor, about a sixth of them non-productive. Paper-wide results and their limitations: Because HLA typing was unavailable for some donors at each locus, only the typed subset was used in association tests. CMV serostatus was the only immune exposure information available for the cohort. In an earlier analysis of about 550 of the donors, most TCR beta V segments were observed in productive rearrangements about 87% or about 30% of the time, broadly matching IMGT annotations. A total of 150 or so TCR beta chains were listed by the study as associated with cytomegalovirus. Several of the top co-occurrence clusters appeared to be linked to parvovirus B19, influenza, CMV and Epstein-Barr virus, according to a later analysis. When HLA alleles, especially DR and DQ, strongly co-occurred, attributing TCR associations to individual alleles was difficult. Because counts were too low, roughly 16 rarely observed V segments, including chromosome 9 orphons, were excluded from the earlier analysis of a few hundred of the donors. In a later analysis, most CMV-associated TCR beta chains were found to appear HLA-restricted, with HLA associations seemingly driven largely by CMV exposure. Roughly uniform sequencing depth across donors was assumed in presence/absence analyses, although this assumption may not hold. Linkage disequilibrium might explain the correlated functional status among segregating V segments, but an unknown experimental factor could not be excluded. While some public TCRs were present in many individuals, most TCR sequences turned up only very rarely across donors. A further reported finding was that TCR beta sequences accurately predicted the HLA-A and HLA-B alleles for most subjects in the first cohort. Compared with the approximately 670-donor mean, donors in an Asian-associated ancestry cluster had fewer N-insertions in productive TCRs, according to a later genetic analysis. In a later analysis, TCR association rates were found to vary across HLA loci, with the most associated TCRs seen for DRB1 alleles and the fewest for HLA-C alleles. In vitro tests confirmed that a few of the cytomegalovirus-associated TCR beta chains recognize cytomegalovirus antigens. The sequencing pipeline was judged likely to have produced a cluster of highly shared sequence variants as a technical artifact. In a later genetic analysis, a missense DCLRE1C variant was associated with V-gene and J-gene trimming of TCR beta chains, and the association was replicated in an independent cohort. The 87-base-pair reads could not distinguish some IMGT-functional V segments, including TRBV6-2 and TRBV6-3, so those segments were excluded. The authors suggested that the approach could potentially be generalized to other disease states and immunological phenotypes. A later analysis associated about 16,000 TCR beta sequences with specific HLA alleles at a false discovery rate of 0.05. In a later analysis, HLA-associated TCR beta chains were found to be more clonally expanded and to have lower generation probabilities than equally common non-associated chains. The classifier was reported to diagnose cytomegalovirus status with high specificity and sensitivity in both the original cohort and the validation cohort. The cohort was sequenced for TCR beta chains only, and without alpha or paired-chain data the features that could be detected were limited.

The cohort consisted of approximately 670 healthy bone marrow donors. Cohort members were all nominally healthy when sampled, although unrecorded immune exposures were likely present. The donor was CMV seronegative and was included in the group of several hundred seronegative cohort members. Each donor provided a peripheral blood sample, and peripheral blood mononuclear cells were used for TCR beta sequencing. The Qiagen DNeasy Blood Extraction Kit was used to extract genomic DNA from the blood cell samples. Material for sequencing was PBMCs. This receptor was identified in a girl aged 2-10 years in good health and CMV-seronegative. The chain links TRBV6-5 with TRBJ2-5; the D gene is possibly TRBD2, with 5 bases matching. The DNA sequence is TGTGCCAGCAGTTACGCGGGCCTCCAAGAGACCCAGTACTTC. The translation is CASSYAGLQETQYF.